This T cell receptor (beta chain) was identified during a study of blood T cells in healthy people across ages (dated by TCRdb to 2014 to 2015). Notes on the research overall: In model experiments, template switching captured about one uniquely barcoded TCR beta cDNA molecule for every two T cells. Two additional independent replicas of 1 million unique cDNA reads from the same blood draw were analyzed for two donors (one aged 18 to 29 and one aged 80 or older). The study measured age-related changes in TCR beta repertoire diversity using deep sequencing normalized with unique cDNA molecular identifiers. To avoid experimental bias, donors of different ages were distributed randomly across sequencing lanes. The donors were split into four age groups: young (average 16 years), middle-aged (39), aged (more than 55) and long-lived (under 85).

Donors were 39 systemically healthy Caucasian individuals from Russia aged 6 to 90 years. Each donor gave around 9 milliliters of peripheral blood, collected into EDTA-treated Vacutainer tubes. Ficoll-Paque density-gradient centrifugation was used to isolate PBMCs, with at least 6.5 million obtained per sample. Trizol reagent was used to extract total RNA from the PBMCs, yielding at least 6 micrograms per sample. The percentages of naive CD45RAhigh/CD27high T cells were determined by flow cytometry on a PBMC aliquot from every donor. General findings and caveats noted by the study authors: The long-lived group showed more naive CD4+ T cells, fewer expanded clones and increased TCR diversity than the aged group, suggesting age selection. Estimates of total diversity based on one million sequenced T cells were considered lower bounds and underestimates. Observed TCR beta diversity per million T cells fell roughly linearly with age, and a significant reduction was already apparent by age around 44. Donor CMV infection status was unknown, potentially confounding age-related changes in expanded clonotypes. A strong correlation was found between observed TCR beta diversity and the percentage of naive T cells measured by flow cytometry. Conclusive comparison of naive and antigen-experienced compartments was prevented by the profiling of bulk unsorted PBMCs.

In its sample, this clonotype was seen a few times. Which antigen it targets is not known. Base qualities are not recorded, but no much larger clone differs from it by a single base. Libraries came from 5' RACE. A second PCR of about 7 to 12 cycles was run with a J-beta primer mix and a sample-barcoded 5' primer. A template-switch 5' adaptor carrying 12 random nucleotides introduced a unique molecular identifier onto each TCR beta cDNA molecule. At least 2.5 million CDR3-containing paired-end reads were obtained from each sample. All of the RNA was converted into first-strand cDNA using the Mint cDNA synthesis kit, with a TRBC-specific oligonucleotide serving as the primer. Following uracil-DNA glycosylase treatment, all cDNA underwent a first 18-cycle PCR with the universal primers M1SS and BC2_uni_R. The paper's data handling went like this. For normalization, 1 million high-quality reads, each with a distinct molecular identifier, were randomly selected from each sample. Instead of being binned into consensus sequences, reads that shared molecular identifiers were thrown out. MiTCR, set to a Q25 quality threshold and the strictest error-elimination algorithm, was used for CDR3 identification, clonotype clustering and error correction. A nonparametric unseen species model with Euler transformation was used to estimate lower-bound total TCR beta diversity. Using fastp trimming at Q25 and MiXCR clonotype assembly, TCRdb reanalyzed the public sequencing data and kept in-frame beta chains. Rows with a matching CDR3 protein are joined into one entry that keeps the most common DNA and genes. The V and J calls shown here were made by TCRdb, not taken from the authors' results. The sample has 1.8 million or so distinct CDR3 sequences on record, roughly two fifths of them singletons. Clones ranked in the top ten supply under 30% of the sample.

The sample taken for sequencing was blood. This TCR was sampled from a human donor in good health.

The CDR3 region: CSVDLLGTGEETQYF. At the DNA level, the sequence is TGCAGCGTTGACTTGCTCGGGACAGGGGAAGAGACCCAGTACTTC. This receptor chain uses TRBV29-1 and TRBJ2-5, with 10 middle bases fitting TRBD1. The germline V gene specifies SQVTM as CDR1 and ANQGSEA as CDR2. The CDR3 sequence holds 15 residues, the cysteine and phenylalanine included. Only the CDR3 DNA stays, 45 bases, in frame from base 1. For this chain, trimming is 3 bases at the V end and 3 bases at the J end, and the number of junction bases without a gene match is 7.